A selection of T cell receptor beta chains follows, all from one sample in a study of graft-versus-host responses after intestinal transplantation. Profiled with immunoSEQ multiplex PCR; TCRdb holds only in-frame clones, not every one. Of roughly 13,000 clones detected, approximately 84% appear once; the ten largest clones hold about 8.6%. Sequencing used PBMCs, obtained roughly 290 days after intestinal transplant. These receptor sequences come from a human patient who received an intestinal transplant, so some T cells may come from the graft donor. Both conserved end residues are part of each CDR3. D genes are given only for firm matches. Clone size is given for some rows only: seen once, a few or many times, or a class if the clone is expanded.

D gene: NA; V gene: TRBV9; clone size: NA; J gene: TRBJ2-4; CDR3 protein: CASMRVGRENIQYF; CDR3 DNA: TGTGCCAGCATGAGGGTGGGACGGGAAAACATTCAGTACTTC
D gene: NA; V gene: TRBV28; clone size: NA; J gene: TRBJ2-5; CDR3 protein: CASTIRRYQETQYF; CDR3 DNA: TGTGCCAGCACGATTCGGAGGTACCAAGAGACCCAGTACTTC
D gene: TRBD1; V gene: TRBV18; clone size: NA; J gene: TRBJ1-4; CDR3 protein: CASSPTGVGEKLFF; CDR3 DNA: TGTGCCAGCTCACCTACAGGGGTCGGGGAAAAACTGTTTTTT
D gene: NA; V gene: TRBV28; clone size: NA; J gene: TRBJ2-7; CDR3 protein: CASSPGGAVGEQYF; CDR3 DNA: TGTGCCAGCAGCCCCGGAGGGGCGGTGGGAGAGCAGTACTTC
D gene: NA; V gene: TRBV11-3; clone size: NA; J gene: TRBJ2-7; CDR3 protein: CASSEGTSYEQYF; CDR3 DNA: TGTGCCAGCAGCGAAGGGACTTCTTACGAGCAGTACTTC
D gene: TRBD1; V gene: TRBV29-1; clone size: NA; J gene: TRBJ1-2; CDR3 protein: CSVEHPGQGSYGYTF; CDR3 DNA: TGCAGCGTTGAACATCCTGGACAGGGGAGCTATGGCTACACCTTC
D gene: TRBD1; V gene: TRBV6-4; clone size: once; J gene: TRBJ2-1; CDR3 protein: CASKLPWDRPVNEQFF; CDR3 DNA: TGTGCCAGCAAACTCCCGTGGGACAGGCCGGTCAATGAGCAGTTCTTC
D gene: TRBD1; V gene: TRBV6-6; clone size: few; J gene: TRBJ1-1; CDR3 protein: CASSLQGVPEAFF; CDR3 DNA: TGTGCCAGCAGCTTACAGGGGGTCCCTGAAGCTTTCTTT
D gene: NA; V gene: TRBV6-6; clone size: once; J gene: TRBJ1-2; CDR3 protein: CASSYSPPSTGYTF; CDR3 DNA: TGTGCCAGCAGTTACTCGCCGCCTTCCACTGGCTACACCTTC
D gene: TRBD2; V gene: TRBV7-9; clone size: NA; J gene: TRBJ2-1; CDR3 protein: CASSLGLAGVYNEQFF; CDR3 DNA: TGTGCCAGCAGCTTAGGACTAGCGGGAGTTTACAATGAGCAGTTCTTC
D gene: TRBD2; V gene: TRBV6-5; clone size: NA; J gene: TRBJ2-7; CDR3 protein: CASSPGLGAYEQYF; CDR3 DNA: TGTGCCAGCAGTCCGGGACTAGGAGCGTACGAGCAGTACTTC
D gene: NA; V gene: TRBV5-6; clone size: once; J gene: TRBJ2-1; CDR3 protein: CASSLGQVYNEQFF; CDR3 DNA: TGTGCCAGCAGCTTGGGACAGGTGTACAATGAGCAGTTCTTC
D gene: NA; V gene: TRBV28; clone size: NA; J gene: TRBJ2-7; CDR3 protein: CASSLSSYEQYF; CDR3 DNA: TGTGCCAGCAGTTTATCGTCTTACGAGCAGTACTTC
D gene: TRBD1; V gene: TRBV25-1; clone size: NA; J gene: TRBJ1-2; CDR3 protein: CASNSGTGGYGYTF; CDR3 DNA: TGTGCCAGCAATTCCGGGACAGGGGGCTATGGCTACACCTTC
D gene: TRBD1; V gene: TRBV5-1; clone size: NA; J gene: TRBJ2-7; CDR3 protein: CASSLAWGQPHEQYF; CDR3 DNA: TGCGCCAGCAGCTTGGCCTGGGGACAGCCCCACGAGCAGTACTTC
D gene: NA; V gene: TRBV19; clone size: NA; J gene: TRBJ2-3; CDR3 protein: CASNPMGRTDTQYF; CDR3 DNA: TGTGCCAGTAACCCTATGGGGAGAACAGATACGCAGTATTTT